This T cell receptor (beta chain) originates from a study of shared clonotypes between healthy human individuals. Study details: Those who served as donors were a couple of women and three men between the ages of 18 and 49. Findings and limits, study-wide: Across subsets, estimated richness was generally greater for naive than for memory populations. Researchers sampled only blood; tissue repertoires likely differ.

CD45RA-negative memory and CD45RA+ naive subsets were split from the CD4+ cells. Measured with immunoSEQ multiplex PCR; TCRdb has only the in-frame clones, and not every one. The sample has some 2,500,000 clones; around 92% are singletons. On this clone: Its antigen remains unknown.

The V segment lost 6 bases and the J segment 3 bases; nucleotides outside the gene matches: 5. The germline V gene encodes CDR1 MNHEY and CDR2 SVGAGI. The CDR3 totals 14 residues. Sequencing was performed on naive CD4+ T cells from PBMCs. Documented subset: CD45RA+ positively selected. This chain connects TRBV6-5 to TRBJ2-7; TRBD1 matches at 10 bases. The receptor's source is a man aged 18 to 29 in good health. Some clones in this sample may be carry-over from other donors' samples. The CDR3 is CASRPGQGRYEQYF. For the CDR3, the DNA is TGTGCCAGCAGGCCGGGACAGGGGCGCTACGAGCAGTACTTC.